Following are 9 T cell receptor beta chains from one sample sequenced in a study of metastatic and nonmetastatic thyroid tumors. No patient received treatment before thyroid surgery. MiXCR was used by TCRdb to re-call the PCR reads. The table has roughly 21,000 clones, roughly 27% seen once. Source material: tumor tissue. The receptors shown here come from a male donor with papillary thyroid cancer or a benign thyroid nodule (not recorded which). Some clones in this sample may be carry-over from other donors' samples.

There are a few counts of this clone. The rearrangement joins TRBV20-1 to TRBJ2-2; 13 nucleotides line up with TRBD2. Germline CDR1 is DFQATT and CDR2 is SNEGSKA (reference sequence). Unmatched junction bases numbered 2, after V lost 3 bases and J lost 4 bases. This CDR3 comprises 15 residues. The CDR3 DNA reads TGCAGTGCTAGTAGACTAGCGGGAGGCACCGGGGAGCTGTTTTTT. Its translation: CSASRLAGGTGELFF.

This clone was seen a few times. V gene TRBV6-4 combines with J gene TRBJ2-2; D perhaps matches TRBD1 (5 bases). The V end was cut by 6 bases, the J end by 3 bases, with 11 bases between. The CDR3 is 14 residues long. Germline V gene sequence: CDR1 MRHNA, CDR2 SNTAGT. The CDR3 loop is CASSFTGDTGELFF. CDR3 bases: TGTGCCAGCAGCTTTACAGGTGACACCGGGGAGCTGTTTTTT.

Concerning this clone: A much more abundant neighbour one base away suggests this may be a read error. The sample has other DNA sequences that encode this CDR3 too. The chain combines TRBV5-1 with TRBJ2-5; D unclear. The CDR3 length is 12 residues. Per germline, CDR1 SGHRS and CDR2 YFSETQ. Trimming stripped 4 bases from V and 4 bases from J, with 8 bases between. The CDR3 DNA sequence: TGCGCCAGCAGCCTGGAAGGAGAGACCCAGTACTTC. Encoded protein: CASSLEGETQYF.

V gene TRBV28 combines with J gene TRBJ1-6; D is undetermined. Germline CDR1 is MDHEN and CDR2 is SYDVKM. Trimming stripped 6 bases from V and 4 bases from J, with 10 bases between. The CDR3 has 14 residues. This CDR3 is CASSPSVYNSPLHF. CDR3 nucleotide sequence: TGTGCCAGCAGCCCCTCTGTATATAATTCACCCCTCCACTTT.

This clone was found once. This CDR3 reads CASSQEGGETQYF. DNA of the CDR3: TGCGCCAGCAGCCAAGAGGGAGGAGAAACGCAGTATTTT. This chain joins TRBV4-1 and TRBJ2-3; possibly TRBD2 for D (6 bases). The CDR3 covers 13 residues. The germline gives CDR1 MGHRA, CDR2 YSYEKL. The V gene lost 0 bases and the J gene lost 9 bases, with 10 bases spanning the gap.

This clone came up a few times. A read error is possible here, since a much larger clone lies one base away. This sequence joins TRBV2 and TRBJ2-5; a possible D gene is TRBD1 (5 bases). This CDR3 is built from 12 residues. Germline V gene data show CDR1 as SNHLY and CDR2 as FYNNEI. V was clipped by 10 bases and J by 1 base, with 10 bases between them. The CDR3 here is CANKTAQETQYF. The CDR3 region has the DNA TGTGCCAACAAGACAGCCCAAGAGACCCAGTACTTC.

V usage is TRBV9 and J usage is TRBJ1-4, with D possibly matching TRBD1 (5 bases). The V gene's germline CDR1 is SGDLS and CDR2 YYNGEE. Trimming removed 7 bases from V and 2 bases from J, with 15 bases in between. CDR3 length: 15 residues. The CDR3 DNA is TGTGCCAGCGGGGCTAGACTGGGGACTAATGAAAAACTGTTTTTT. This sequence encodes CASGARLGTNEKLFF.

Within the sample, this clone is medium-sized. This chain uses TRBV29-1 with TRBJ2-2, with D maybe TRBD1 (6 bases). Trimming stripped 5 bases from V and 8 bases from J, with 18 bases between. The CDR3 covers 14 residues. Germline-derived CDR1 and CDR2 are SQVTM and ANQGSEA. The CDR3 loop is CSVSPGQTMGELFF. The CDR3 bases are TGCAGCGTTTCTCCGGGACAAACAATGGGGGAGCTGTTTTTT.

The chain employs TRBV20-1 and TRBJ2-7; no definite D call. V lost 5 bases and J 4 bases, leaving 9 bases between the germline ends. CDR1 is DFQATT and CDR2 is SNEGSKA in the germline V gene (reference sequence). The CDR3 totals 11 residues. The CDR3 sequence is CSAYYGYEQYF. The CDR3, as DNA: TGCAGTGCTTACTACGGTTACGAGCAGTACTTC.